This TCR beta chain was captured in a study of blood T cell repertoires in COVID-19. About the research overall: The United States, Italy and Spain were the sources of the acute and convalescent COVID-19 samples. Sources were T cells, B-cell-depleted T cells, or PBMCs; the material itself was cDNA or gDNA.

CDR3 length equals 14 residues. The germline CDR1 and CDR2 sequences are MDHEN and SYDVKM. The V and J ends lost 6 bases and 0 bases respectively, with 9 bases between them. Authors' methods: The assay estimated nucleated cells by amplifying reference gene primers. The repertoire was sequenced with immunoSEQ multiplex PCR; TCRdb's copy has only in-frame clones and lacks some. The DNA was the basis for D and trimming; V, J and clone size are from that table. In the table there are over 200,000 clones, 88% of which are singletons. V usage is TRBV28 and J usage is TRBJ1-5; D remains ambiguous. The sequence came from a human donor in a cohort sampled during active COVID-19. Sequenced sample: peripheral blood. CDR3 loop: CASRGGYSNQPQHF. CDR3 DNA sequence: TGTGCCAGCAGGGGAGGGTATAGCAATCAGCCCCAGCATTTT.